The source of this TCR beta chain is a study of sequential checkpoint blockade in melanoma. With V trimmed by 1 base and J by 5 bases, 5 bases remained unmatched. Per the germline V gene, CDR1 is SEHNR and CDR2 is FQNEAQ (reference sequence). The CDR3 is 15 amino acids. The data were produced by immunoSEQ multiplex PCR, yet TCRdb's version contains in-frame clones alone and is incomplete. The repertoire holds 3,500 to 4,500 clones, with around half as singletons. Treatment denoted: randomized to nivolumab then ipilimumab (arm A) or the reverse (arm B). This clone showed up just a few times. This receptor was identified in a human donor with melanoma. Specimen: CD8+ T cells sorted from blood (inferred from file names), collected from a patient given nivolumab and ipilimumab in sequence. This sequence joins TRBV7-9 and TRBJ2-7; 10 bases agree with TRBD2. CDR3 amino acids: CASSLVLAGVNEQYF. CDR3 nucleotides: TGTGCCAGCAGCTTAGTGCTAGCGGGAGTAAACGAGCAGTACTTC. Full variable domain (missing parts from reference TRBV7-9 and TRBJ2-7): DTGVSQNPRHKITKRGQNVTFRCDPISEHNRLYWYRQTLGQGPEFLTYFQNEAQLEKSRLLSDRFSAERPKGSFSTLEIQRTEQGDSAMYLCASSLVLAGVNEQYFGPGTRLTVT.